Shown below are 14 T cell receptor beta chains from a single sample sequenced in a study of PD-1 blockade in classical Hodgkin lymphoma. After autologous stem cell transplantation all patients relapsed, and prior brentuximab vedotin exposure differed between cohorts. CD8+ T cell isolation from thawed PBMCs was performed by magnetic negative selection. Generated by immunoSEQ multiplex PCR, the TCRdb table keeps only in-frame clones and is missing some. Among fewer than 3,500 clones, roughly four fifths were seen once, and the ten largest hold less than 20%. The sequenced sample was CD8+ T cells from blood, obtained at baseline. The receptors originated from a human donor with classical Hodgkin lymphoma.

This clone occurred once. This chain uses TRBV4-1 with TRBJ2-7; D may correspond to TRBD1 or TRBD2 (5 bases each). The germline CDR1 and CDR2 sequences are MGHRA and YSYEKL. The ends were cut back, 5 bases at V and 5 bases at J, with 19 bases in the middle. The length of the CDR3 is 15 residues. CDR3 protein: CASSWRKSGLDEQYF. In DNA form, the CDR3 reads TGCGCCAGCAGCTGGCGGAAGTCGGGGCTCGACGAGCAGTACTTC.

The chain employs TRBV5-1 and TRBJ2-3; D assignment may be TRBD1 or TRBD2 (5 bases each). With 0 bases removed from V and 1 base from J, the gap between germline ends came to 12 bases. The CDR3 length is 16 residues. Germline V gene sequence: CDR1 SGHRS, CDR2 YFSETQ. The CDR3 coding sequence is TGCGCCAGCAGCTTGGGTCGGGACGGAGGCACAGATACGCAGTATTTT. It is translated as CASSLGRDGGTDTQYF.

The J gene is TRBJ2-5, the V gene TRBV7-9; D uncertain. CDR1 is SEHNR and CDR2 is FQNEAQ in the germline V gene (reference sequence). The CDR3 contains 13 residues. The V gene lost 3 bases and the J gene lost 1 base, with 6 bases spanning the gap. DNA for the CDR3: TGTGCCAGCAGCTTTCCATCCCAAGAGACCCAGTACTTC. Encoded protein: CASSFPSQETQYF. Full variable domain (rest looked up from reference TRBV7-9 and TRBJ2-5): DTGVSQNPRHKITKRGQNVTFRCDPISEHNRLYWYRQTLGQGPEFLTYFQNEAQLEKSRLLSDRFSAERPKGSFSTLEIQRTEQGDSAMYLCASSFPSQETQYFGPGTRLLVL.

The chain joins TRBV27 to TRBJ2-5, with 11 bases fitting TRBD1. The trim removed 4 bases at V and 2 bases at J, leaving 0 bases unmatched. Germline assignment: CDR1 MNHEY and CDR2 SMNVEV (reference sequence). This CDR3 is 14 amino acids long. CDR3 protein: CASSWDRGQETQYF. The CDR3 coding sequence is TGTGCCAGCAGTTGGGACAGGGGGCAAGAGACCCAGTACTTC.

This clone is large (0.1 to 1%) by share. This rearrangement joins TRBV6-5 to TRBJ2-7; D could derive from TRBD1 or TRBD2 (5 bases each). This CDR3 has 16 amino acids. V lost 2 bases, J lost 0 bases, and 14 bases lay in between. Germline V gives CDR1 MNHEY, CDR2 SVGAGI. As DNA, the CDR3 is TGTGCCAGCAGTTACCGGGGCAGGAGTTCCTCCTACGAGCAGTACTTC. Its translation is CASSYRGRSSSYEQYF.

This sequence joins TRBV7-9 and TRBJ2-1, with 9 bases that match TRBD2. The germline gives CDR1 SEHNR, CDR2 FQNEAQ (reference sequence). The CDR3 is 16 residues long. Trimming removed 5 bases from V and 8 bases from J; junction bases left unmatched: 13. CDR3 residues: CASSPRSGGGDHEQFF. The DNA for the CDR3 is TGTGCCAGCAGCCCAAGGTCGGGCGGGGGGGATCATGAGCAGTTCTTC.

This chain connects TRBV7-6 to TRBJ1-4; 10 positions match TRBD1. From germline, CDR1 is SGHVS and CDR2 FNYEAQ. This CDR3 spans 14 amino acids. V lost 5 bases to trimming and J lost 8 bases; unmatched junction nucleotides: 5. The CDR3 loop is CASSGTGVWEKLFF. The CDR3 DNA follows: TGTGCCAGCAGCGGGACAGGGGTGTGGGAAAAACTGTTTTTT.

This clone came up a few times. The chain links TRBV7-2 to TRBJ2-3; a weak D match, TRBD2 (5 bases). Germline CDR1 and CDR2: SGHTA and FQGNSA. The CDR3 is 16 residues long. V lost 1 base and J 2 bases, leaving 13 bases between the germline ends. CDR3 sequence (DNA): TGTGCCAGCAGCTTAGGCCCCCTAGCACTCACAGATACGCAGTATTTT. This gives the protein CASSLGPLALTDTQYF.

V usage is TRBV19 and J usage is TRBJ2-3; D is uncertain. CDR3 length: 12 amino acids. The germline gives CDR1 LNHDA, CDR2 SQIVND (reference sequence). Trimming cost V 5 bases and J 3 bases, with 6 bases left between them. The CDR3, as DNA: TGTGCCAGTAGTCTTAGTACAGATACGCAGTATTTT. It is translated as CASSLSTDTQYF.

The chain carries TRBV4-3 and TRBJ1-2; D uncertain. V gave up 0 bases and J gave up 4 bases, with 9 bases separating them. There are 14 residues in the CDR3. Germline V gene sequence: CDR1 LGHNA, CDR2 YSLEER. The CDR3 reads CASSQDHWGYGYTF. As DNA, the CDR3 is TGCGCCAGCAGCCAAGATCACTGGGGCTATGGCTACACCTTC.

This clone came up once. DNA of the CDR3: TGTGCCAGCAGCTTAGATCCTCTTATAGGGGAAGGGGAAGAGACCCAGTACTTC. The encoded protein is CASSLDPLIGEGEETQYF. The V gene is TRBV7-8, the J gene TRBJ2-5, with a tentative D call TRBD1 (5 bases). Trimming took 1 base from V and 3 from J, leaving 21 bases between them. Germline lookup yields CDR1 SGHVS and CDR2 FQNEAQ. The CDR3 loop spans 18 amino acids.

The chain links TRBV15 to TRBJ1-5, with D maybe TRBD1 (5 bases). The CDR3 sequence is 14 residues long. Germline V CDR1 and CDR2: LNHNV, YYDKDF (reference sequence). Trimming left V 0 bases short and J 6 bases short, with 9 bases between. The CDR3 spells CATSRDRARQPQHF. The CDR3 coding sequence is TGTGCCACCAGCAGAGACAGGGCACGTCAGCCCCAGCATTTT.

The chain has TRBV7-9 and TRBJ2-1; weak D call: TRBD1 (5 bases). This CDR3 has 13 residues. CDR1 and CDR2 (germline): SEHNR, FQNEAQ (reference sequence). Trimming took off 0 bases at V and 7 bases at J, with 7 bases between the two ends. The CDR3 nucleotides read TGTGCCAGCAGCTTAGCGCCAGGGAATGAGCAGTTCTTC. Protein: CASSLAPGNEQFF.

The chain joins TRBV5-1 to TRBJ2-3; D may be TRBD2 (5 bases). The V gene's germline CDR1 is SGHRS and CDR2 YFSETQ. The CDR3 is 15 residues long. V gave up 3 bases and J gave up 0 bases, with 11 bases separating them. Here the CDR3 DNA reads TGCGCCAGCAGCTGGAGGCAGTCTAGCACAGATACGCAGTATTTT. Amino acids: CASSWRQSSTDTQYF.